This T cell receptor beta chain was captured in a study of cytomegalovirus exposure and HLA in healthy donors. V trimming: 1 base; J trimming: 7 bases; junction bases outside the gene matches: 7. This CDR3 has 15 residues. Germline values: CDR1 MGHRA, CDR2 YSYEKL. Primers included in the PCR were 60 Vbeta and 13 Jbeta primers. Sequenced by immunoSEQ multiplex PCR; TCRdb stores in-frame clones only, minus some. The sample lists around 100,000 clones, 75% to 80% occurring once. This clonotype was sampled from a man aged 55 to 70 in good health and CMV-seropositive. The chain couples TRBV4-1 to TRBJ1-2; 9 positions match TRBD1. Material for sequencing was PBMCs. CDR3 bases: TGCGCCAGCAGCCAAGCCGGACAGGGGATATCTGGCTACACCTTC. This encodes CASSQAGQGISGYTF.